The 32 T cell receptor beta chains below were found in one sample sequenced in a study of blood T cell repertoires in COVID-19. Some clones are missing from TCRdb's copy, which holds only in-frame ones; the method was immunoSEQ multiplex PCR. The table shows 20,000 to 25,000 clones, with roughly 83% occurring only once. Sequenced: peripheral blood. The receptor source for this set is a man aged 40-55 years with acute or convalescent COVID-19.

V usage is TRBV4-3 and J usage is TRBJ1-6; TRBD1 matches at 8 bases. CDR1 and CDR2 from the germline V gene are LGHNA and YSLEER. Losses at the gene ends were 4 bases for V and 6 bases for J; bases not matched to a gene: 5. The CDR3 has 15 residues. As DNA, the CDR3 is TGCGCCAGCAGCCGAACGGGACAGGCTAATTCACCCCTCCACTTT. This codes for CASSRTGQANSPLHF.

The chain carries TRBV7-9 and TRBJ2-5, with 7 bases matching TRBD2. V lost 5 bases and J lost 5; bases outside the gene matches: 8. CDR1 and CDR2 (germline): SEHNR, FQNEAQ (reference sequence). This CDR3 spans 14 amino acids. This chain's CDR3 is CASSRRGGRETQYF. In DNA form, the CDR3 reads TGTGCCAGCAGCCGACGGGGAGGGAGGGAGACCCAGTACTTC.

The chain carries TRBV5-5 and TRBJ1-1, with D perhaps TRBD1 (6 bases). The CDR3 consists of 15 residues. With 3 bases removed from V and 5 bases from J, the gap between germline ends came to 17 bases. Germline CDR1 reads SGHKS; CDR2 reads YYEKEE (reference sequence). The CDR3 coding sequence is TGTGCCAGCAGCTCTTTCAAAGGGGGTAGTACTGAAGCTTTCTTT. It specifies CASSSFKGGSTEAFF. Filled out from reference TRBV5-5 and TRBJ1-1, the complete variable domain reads DAGVTQSPTHLIKTRGQQVTLRCSPISGHKSVSWYQQVLGQGPQFIFQYYEKEERGRGNFPDRFSARQFPNYSSELNVNALLLGDSALYLCASSSFKGGSTEAFFGQGTRLTVV.

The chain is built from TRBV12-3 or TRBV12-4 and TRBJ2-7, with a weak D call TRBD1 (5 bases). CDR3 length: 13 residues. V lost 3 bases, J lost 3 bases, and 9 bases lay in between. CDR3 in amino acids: CASSFSGIYEQYF. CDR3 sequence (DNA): TGTGCCAGCAGTTTTTCAGGGATCTACGAGCAGTACTTC.

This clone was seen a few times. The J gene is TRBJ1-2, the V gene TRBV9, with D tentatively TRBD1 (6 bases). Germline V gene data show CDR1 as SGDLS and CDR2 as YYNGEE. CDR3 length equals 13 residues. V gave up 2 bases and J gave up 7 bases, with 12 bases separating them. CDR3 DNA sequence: TGTGCCAGCAGCGTTATCCCAGGGGTTGGCTACACCTTC. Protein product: CASSVIPGVGYTF.

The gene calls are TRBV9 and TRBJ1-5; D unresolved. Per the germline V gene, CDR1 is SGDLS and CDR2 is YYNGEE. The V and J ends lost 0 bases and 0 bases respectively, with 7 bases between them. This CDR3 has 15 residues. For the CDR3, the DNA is TGTGCCAGCAGCGTAGGGGCAGCTAGCAATCAGCCCCAGCATTTT. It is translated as CASSVGAASNQPQHF.

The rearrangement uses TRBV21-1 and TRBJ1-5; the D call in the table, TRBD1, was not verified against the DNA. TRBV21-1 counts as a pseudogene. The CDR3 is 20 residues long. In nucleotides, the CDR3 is TGTGCCAGCAGCGCCACTTCTTGGGACAGGGGGTATTTGGGCAATCAGCCCCAGCATTTT. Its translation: CASSATSWDRGYLGNQPQHF.

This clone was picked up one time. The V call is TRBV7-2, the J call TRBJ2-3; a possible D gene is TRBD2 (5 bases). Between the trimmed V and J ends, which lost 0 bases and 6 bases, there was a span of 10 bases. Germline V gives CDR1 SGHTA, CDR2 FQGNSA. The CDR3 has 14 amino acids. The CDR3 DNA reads TGTGCCAGCAGCTTAGCTCTCCCGGGGGATACGCAGTATTTT. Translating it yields CASSLALPGDTQYF.

The CDR3 region is CASSQWDTGYEQYF. The CDR3 DNA reads as TGTGCCAGCAGCCAGTGGGACACCGGCTACGAGCAGTACTTC. V gene TRBV7-2 combines with J gene TRBJ2-7; maybe TRBD1 (6 bases). This CDR3 contains 14 residues. V shed 5 bases and J shed 3 bases, with 14 bases lying between them. From germline, CDR1 is SGHTA and CDR2 FQGNSA.

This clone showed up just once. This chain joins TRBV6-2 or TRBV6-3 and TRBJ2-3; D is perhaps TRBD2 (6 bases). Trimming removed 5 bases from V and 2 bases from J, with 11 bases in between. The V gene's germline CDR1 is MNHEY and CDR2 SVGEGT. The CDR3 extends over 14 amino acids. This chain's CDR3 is CASSRGTATDTQYF. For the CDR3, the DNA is TGTGCCAGCAGTCGCGGGACCGCCACAGATACGCAGTATTTT.

The CDR3 DNA reads as TGTGCCAGCTCACCATCGGGTTGGACATATGATTACTCTGGAAACACCATATATTTT. Residues: CASSPSGWTYDYSGNTIYF. The V gene is TRBV18, the J gene TRBJ1-3; maybe TRBD1 (5 bases). The CDR3 has 19 amino acids. V was cut by 2 bases and J by 0 bases, with 20 bases left in between. Germline-derived CDR1 and CDR2 are KGHSH and LQKENI.

CDR3 residues: CASSYGQGNQPQHF. As DNA, the CDR3 is TGTGCCAGCAGTTATGGACAGGGCAATCAGCCCCAGCATTTT. The rearrangement uses TRBV6-5 and TRBJ1-5, with 7 bases fitting TRBD1. This CDR3 contains 14 residues. After removal of 3 bases from V and 2 bases from J, the junction contained 1 base not matched to a gene. Germline V CDR1 and CDR2: MNHEY, SVGAGI.

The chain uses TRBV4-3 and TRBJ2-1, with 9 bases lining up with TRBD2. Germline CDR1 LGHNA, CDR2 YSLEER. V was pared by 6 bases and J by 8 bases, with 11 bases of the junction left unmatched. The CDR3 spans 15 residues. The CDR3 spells CASRLGGGAVDEQFF. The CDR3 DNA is TGCGCCAGCAGATTAGGCGGGGGGGCCGTGGATGAGCAGTTCTTC.

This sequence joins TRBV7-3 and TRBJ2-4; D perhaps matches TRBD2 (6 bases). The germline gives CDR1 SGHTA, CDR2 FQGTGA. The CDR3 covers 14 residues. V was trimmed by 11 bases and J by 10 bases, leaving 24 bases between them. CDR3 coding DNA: TGTGCCGGGTTCCTGACCGGGACTCGGGGTATTCAGTACTTC. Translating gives CAGFLTGTRGIQYF.

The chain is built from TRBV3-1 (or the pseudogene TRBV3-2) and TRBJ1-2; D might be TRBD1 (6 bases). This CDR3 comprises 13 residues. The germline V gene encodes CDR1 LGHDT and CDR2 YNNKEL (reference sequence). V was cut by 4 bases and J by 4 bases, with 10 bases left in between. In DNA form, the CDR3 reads TGTGCCAGCAGCCGGGGACACCCCTATGGCTACACCTTC. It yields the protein CASSRGHPYGYTF.

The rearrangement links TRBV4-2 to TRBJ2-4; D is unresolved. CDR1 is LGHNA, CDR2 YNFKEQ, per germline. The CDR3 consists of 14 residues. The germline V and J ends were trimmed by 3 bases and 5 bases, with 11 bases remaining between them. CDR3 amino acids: CASSQAGYQNIQYF. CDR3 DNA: TGTGCCAGCAGCCAGGCCGGGTACCAAAACATTCAGTACTTC.

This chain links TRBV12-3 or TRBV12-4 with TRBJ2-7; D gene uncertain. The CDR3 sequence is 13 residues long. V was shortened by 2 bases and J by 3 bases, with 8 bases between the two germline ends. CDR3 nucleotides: TGTGCCAGCAGTTTATTCGCGGTCTACGAGCAGTACTTC. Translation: CASSLFAVYEQYF.

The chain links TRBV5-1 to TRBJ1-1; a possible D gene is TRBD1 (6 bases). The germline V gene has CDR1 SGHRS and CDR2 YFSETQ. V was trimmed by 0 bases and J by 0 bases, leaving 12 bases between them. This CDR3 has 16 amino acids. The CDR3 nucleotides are TGCGCCAGCAGCTTGGCGGCAGGGGTCATGAACACTGAAGCTTTCTTT. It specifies CASSLAAGVMNTEAFF.

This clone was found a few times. Written as DNA, the CDR3 is TGTGCCAGCAGCCCCTACAGGGGGGAGGACACCATATATTTT. It codes for CASSPYRGEDTIYF. The chain combines TRBV13 with TRBJ1-3, with TRBD1 identical over 8 bases. This CDR3 is built from 14 residues. In germline, CDR1 is PRHDT, CDR2 FYEKMQ (reference sequence). Trimming took 5 bases from V and 8 from J; bases not matched to a gene: 8. Complete variable domain (other parts from reference TRBV13 and TRBJ1-3): AAGVIQSPRHLIKEKRETATLKCYPIPRHDTVYWYQQGPGQDPQFLISFYEKMQSDKGSIPDRFSAQQFSDYHSELNMSSLELGDSALYFCASSPYRGEDTIYFGEGSWLTVV.

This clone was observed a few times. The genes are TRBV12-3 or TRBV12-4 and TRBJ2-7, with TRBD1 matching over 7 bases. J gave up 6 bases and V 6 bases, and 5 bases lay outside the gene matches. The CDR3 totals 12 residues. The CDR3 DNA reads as TGTGCCAGCAGCTGGGACAGCACCGAGCAGTACTTC. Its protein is CASSWDSTEQYF.

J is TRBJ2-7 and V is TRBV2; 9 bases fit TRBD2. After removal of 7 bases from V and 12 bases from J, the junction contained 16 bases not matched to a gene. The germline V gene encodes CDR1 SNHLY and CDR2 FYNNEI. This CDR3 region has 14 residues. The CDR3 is CASTEDPASGMGYF. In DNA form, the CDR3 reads TGTGCCAGCACCGAGGATCCGGCTAGCGGGATGGGGTACTTC. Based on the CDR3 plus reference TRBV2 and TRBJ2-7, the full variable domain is EPEVTQTPSHQVTQMGQEVILRCVPISNHLYFYWYRQILGQKVEFLVSFYNNEISEKSEIFDDQFSVERPDGSNFTLKIRSTKLEDSAMYFCASTEDPASGMGYFGPGTRLTVT.

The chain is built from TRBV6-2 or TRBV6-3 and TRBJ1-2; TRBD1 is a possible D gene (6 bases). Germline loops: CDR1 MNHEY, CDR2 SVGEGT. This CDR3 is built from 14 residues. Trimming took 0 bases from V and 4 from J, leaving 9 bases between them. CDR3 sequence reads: CASSYSGAAYGYTF. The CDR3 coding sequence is TGTGCCAGCAGTTACTCGGGGGCGGCCTATGGCTACACCTTC.

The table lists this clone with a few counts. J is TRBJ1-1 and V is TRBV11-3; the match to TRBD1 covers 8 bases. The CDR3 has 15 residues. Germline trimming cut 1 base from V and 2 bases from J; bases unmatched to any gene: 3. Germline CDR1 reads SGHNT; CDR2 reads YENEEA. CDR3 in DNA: TGTGCCAGCAGCTTAGCCACAGGGGGTAACACTGAAGCTTTCTTT. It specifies CASSLATGGNTEAFF.

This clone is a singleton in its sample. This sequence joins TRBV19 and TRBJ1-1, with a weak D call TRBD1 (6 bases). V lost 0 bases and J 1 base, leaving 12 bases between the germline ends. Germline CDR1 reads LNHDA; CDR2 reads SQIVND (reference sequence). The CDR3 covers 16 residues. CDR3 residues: CASSIDSGAGNTEAFF. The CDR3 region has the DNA TGTGCCAGTAGTATAGACTCAGGGGCTGGGAACACTGAAGCTTTCTTT.

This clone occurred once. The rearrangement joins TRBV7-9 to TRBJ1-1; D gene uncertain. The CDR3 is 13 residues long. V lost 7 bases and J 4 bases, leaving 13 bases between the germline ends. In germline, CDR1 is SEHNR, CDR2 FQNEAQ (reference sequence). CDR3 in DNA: TGTGCCAGCATGAGGGCGCTGGGCACTGAAGCTTTCTTT. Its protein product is CASMRALGTEAFF.

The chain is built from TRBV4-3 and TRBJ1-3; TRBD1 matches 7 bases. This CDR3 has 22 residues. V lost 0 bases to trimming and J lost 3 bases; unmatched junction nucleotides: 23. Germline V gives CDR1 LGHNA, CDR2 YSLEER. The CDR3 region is CASSQEVIGTVLPKADGNTIYF. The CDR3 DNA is TGCGCCAGCAGCCAAGAGGTAATCGGGACAGTATTACCGAAAGCAGATGGAAACACCATATATTTT.

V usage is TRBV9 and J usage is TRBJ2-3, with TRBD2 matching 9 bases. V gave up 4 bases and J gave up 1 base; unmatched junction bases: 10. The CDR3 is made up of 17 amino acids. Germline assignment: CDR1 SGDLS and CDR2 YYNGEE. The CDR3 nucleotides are TGTGCCAGCAGCTCCGGGACTAGCCTGTGGGGCACAGATACGCAGTATTTT. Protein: CASSSGTSLWGTDTQYF.

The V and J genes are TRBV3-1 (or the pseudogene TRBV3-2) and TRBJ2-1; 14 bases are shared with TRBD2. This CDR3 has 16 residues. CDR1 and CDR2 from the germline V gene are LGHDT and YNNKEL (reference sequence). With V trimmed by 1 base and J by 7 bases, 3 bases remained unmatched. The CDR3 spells CASSQGTSGRRNEQFF. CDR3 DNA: TGTGCCAGCAGCCAAGGGACTAGCGGGAGGAGAAATGAGCAGTTCTTC.

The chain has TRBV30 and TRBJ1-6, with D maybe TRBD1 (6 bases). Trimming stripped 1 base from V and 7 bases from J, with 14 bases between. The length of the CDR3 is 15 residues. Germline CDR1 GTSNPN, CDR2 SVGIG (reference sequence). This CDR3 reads CAWSARTAGNSPLHF. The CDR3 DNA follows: TGTGCCTGGAGTGCCCGGACAGCGGGGAATTCACCCCTCCACTTT.

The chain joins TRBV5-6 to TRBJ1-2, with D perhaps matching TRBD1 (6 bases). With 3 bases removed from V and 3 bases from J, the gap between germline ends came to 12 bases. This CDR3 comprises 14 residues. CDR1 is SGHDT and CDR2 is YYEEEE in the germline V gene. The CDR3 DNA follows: TGTGCCAGCAGCTCCCAGGGGTTCTACTATGGCTACACCTTC. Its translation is CASSSQGFYYGYTF.

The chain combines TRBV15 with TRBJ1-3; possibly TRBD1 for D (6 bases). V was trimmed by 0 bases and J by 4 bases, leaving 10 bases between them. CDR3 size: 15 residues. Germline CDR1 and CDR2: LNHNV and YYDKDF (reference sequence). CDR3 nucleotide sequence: TGTGCCACCAGCAGAGACACAGGGACGGGAAACACCATATATTTT. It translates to CATSRDTGTGNTIYF.

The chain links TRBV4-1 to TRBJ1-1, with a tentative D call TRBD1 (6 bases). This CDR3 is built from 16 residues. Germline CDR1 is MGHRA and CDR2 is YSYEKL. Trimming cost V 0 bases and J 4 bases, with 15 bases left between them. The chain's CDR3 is CASSQENRAFGTEAFF. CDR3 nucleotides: TGCGCCAGCAGCCAAGAGAACAGGGCTTTTGGCACTGAAGCTTTCTTT.